The 10 T cell receptor beta chains listed next were all sequenced from one sample in a study of blood T cell repertoires in COVID-19. Clones were read by immunoSEQ multiplex PCR, and TCRdb kept only the in-frame ones, dropping some. The sample lists around 180,000 clones; less than 90% were seen once. Sequences were obtained from peripheral blood. Every receptor here comes from a man aged 65-85 years with active or convalescent COVID-19.

V usage is TRBV19 and J usage is TRBJ1-2, with D perhaps matching TRBD1 (6 bases). CDR1 and CDR2 (germline): LNHDA, SQIVND (reference sequence). V lost 4 bases and J lost 5, with 17 bases in between. The CDR3 has 15 residues. In DNA form, the CDR3 reads TGTGCCAGTAGTACCTACGGGACATCGACTTATGGCTACACCTTC. It codes for CASSTYGTSTYGYTF.

This rearrangement joins TRBV4-1 to TRBJ2-1; TRBD2 is a possible D gene (7 bases). Between the trimmed V and J ends, which lost 4 bases and 3 bases, there was a span of 16 bases. CDR1 and CDR2 from the germline V gene are MGHRA and YSYEKL. CDR3 length: 16 residues. The CDR3 sequence: CASSPGGREGYNEQFF. The CDR3 DNA sequence: TGCGCCAGCAGCCCCGGGGGGCGGGAAGGCTACAATGAGCAGTTCTTC.

Regarding this clone: Other nucleotide sequences from this sample produce the same CDR3. CDR3 protein: CASSRGQVYGYTF. The CDR3 bases are TGTGCCAGCAGCCGCGGGCAGGTCTATGGCTACACCTTC. The chain couples TRBV6-5 to TRBJ1-2; D unclear. The V gene lost 6 bases and the J gene lost 4 bases, with 12 bases spanning the gap. This CDR3 contains 13 residues. Germline CDR1 is MNHEY and CDR2 is SVGAGI.

The chain links TRBV3-1 (or the pseudogene TRBV3-2) to TRBJ2-1; weak D call: TRBD2 (5 bases). Trimming pared 0 bases from V and 4 bases from J, leaving 13 bases between. CDR1 and CDR2 (germline): LGHDT, YNNKEL (reference sequence). The CDR3 is 16 amino acids. The CDR3 here is CASSQDSIARYNEQFF. The CDR3 DNA sequence: TGTGCCAGCAGCCAAGATTCGATAGCGCGATACAATGAGCAGTTCTTC.

The chain combines TRBV27 with TRBJ2-4; 14 nucleotides match TRBD2. Germline CDR1 is MNHEY and CDR2 is SMNVEV (reference sequence). The CDR3 totals 20 residues. The junction had 11 bases not matched to a gene; V was cut back by 1 base and J by 3 bases. CDR3: CASSLLPSGLAGDGKNIQYF. CDR3 coding DNA: TGTGCCAGCAGTTTATTGCCTTCGGGACTAGCGGGAGATGGCAAAAACATTCAGTACTTC.

This chain links TRBV2 with TRBJ1-4; 9 bases line up with TRBD1. The CDR3 extends over 16 amino acids. The junction had 10 bases not matched to a gene; V was cut back by 4 bases and J by 7 bases. Germline CDR1 SNHLY, CDR2 FYNNEI. CDR3 coding DNA: TGTGCCAGCAGTGCGGGCCCGGGACAGGGCGTTGAAAAACTGTTTTTT. As protein: CASSAGPGQGVEKLFF. Together with reference TRBV2 and TRBJ1-4, the CDR3 gives the full variable domain: EPEVTQTPSHQVTQMGQEVILRCVPISNHLYFYWYRQILGQKVEFLVSFYNNEISEKSEIFDDQFSVERPDGSNFTLKIRSTKLEDSAMYFCASSAGPGQGVEKLFFGSGTQLSVL.

This chain connects TRBV11-2 to TRBJ1-1, with D perhaps TRBD1 (5 bases). Per the germline V gene, CDR1 is SGHAT and CDR2 is FQNNGV. This CDR3 has 14 residues. Trimming pared 5 bases from V and 2 bases from J, leaving 12 bases between. This chain's CDR3 is CASSPRQLNTEAFF. In nucleotides, the CDR3 is TGTGCCAGCAGCCCACGACAGCTAAACACTGAAGCTTTCTTT.

The V gene is TRBV6-5, the J gene TRBJ2-2, with D perhaps TRBD1 (5 bases). Trimming pared 4 bases from V and 1 base from J, leaving 10 bases between. Germline V CDR1 and CDR2: MNHEY, SVGAGI. There are 15 residues in the CDR3. The CDR3 protein is CASSFDRKNTGELFF. CDR3 nucleotide sequence: TGTGCCAGCAGTTTTGACAGAAAGAACACCGGGGAGCTGTTTTTT.

The rearrangement joins TRBV29-1 to TRBJ1-4; no firm D call. The germline V and J ends were trimmed by 7 bases and 7 bases, with 13 bases remaining between them. The CDR3 sequence is 12 residues long. From germline, CDR1 is SQVTM and CDR2 ANQGSEA. The CDR3 here is CSAGEVGEKLFF. For the CDR3, the DNA is TGCAGCGCCGGGGAGGTGGGTGAAAAACTGTTTTTT.

The table lists this clone with many counts. The J gene is TRBJ2-7, the V gene TRBV5-3; D unresolved. TRBV5-3 is marked as an open reading frame, function uncertain. The CDR3 is 15 residues long. V was pared by 0 bases and J by 0 bases, with 10 bases between. CDR3 coding DNA: TGTGCCAGAAGCTTGGGTCAGTTAAACTCCTACGAGCAGTACTTC. This translates into CARSLGQLNSYEQYF.